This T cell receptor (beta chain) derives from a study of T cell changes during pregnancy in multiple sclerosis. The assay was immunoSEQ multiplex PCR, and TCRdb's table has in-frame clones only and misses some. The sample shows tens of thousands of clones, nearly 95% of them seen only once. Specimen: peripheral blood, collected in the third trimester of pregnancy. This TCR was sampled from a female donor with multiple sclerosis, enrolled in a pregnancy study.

DNA for the CDR3: TGCGCCAGCAGCCCCCCTAGCGGGAGGGCCTCCGGGGAGCTGTTTTTT. Translation gives CASSPPSGRASGELFF. The chain employs TRBV5-1 and TRBJ2-2, with TRBD2 identical over 12 bases. CDR1 and CDR2 from the germline V gene are SGHRS and YFSETQ. The CDR3 is 16 residues long. V lost 4 bases and J lost 6; bases outside the gene matches: 7.